The 21 T cell receptor beta chains below all came from one sample that was sequenced in a study of T cell changes during pregnancy in multiple sclerosis. The data were produced by immunoSEQ multiplex PCR, yet TCRdb's version contains in-frame clones alone and is incomplete. The repertoire has about 64,000 clones, about 92% of them found once; the top ten carry over 5%. The sequences come from peripheral blood, collected in the third trimester of pregnancy. These receptors all come from a female donor in good health, enrolled as a control in a pregnancy study.

This sequence joins TRBV7-6 and TRBJ2-6; 13 positions agree with TRBD2. This CDR3 has 18 amino acids. Trimming took 6 bases from V and 0 from J; bases not matched to a gene: 5. Germline loops: CDR1 SGHVS, CDR2 FNYEAQ. This chain's CDR3 is CASSVRTSGGSGANVLTF. For the CDR3, the DNA is TGTGCCAGCAGTGTAAGGACTAGCGGGGGCTCTGGGGCCAACGTCCTGACTTTC.

This clone was recorded only once. A read error may produce the germline difference seen at one junction end. DNA of the CDR3: TGTGCCATGGGACGGCAAGACAGGTTTTTCTTGTCCTTC. Protein product: CAMGRQDRFFLSF. This chain joins TRBV10-3 and TRBJ2-7; tentative D call: TRBD1 (6 bases). Germline CDR1 and CDR2: ENHRY and SYGVKD. The CDR3 loop spans 13 amino acids.

V and J are TRBV7-8 and TRBJ1-3; no reliable D call. Trimming removed 5 bases at V and 0 bases at J, with 17 bases between. Germline CDR1 reads SGHVS; CDR2 reads FQNEAQ. This CDR3 contains 17 residues. The CDR3 is CASSTAPTVFSGNTIYF. The CDR3 nucleotides read TGTGCCAGCAGCACTGCTCCTACAGTATTCTCTGGAAACACCATATATTTT.

The genes are TRBV30 and TRBJ2-3, with D perhaps TRBD1 (6 bases). The V gene's germline CDR1 is GTSNPN and CDR2 SVGIG (reference sequence). The CDR3 covers 15 residues. V lost 0 bases to trimming and J lost 5 bases, with 15 bases between them. The CDR3 region has the DNA TGTGCCTGGAGTGTAGGGCAGGGGCTCGTAGATACGCAGTATTTT. Protein sequence: CAWSVGQGLVDTQYF.

Here the CDR3 DNA reads TGTGCCAGCTCACCGGCAGGGGACGAGCAGTACTTC. It translates to CASSPAGDEQYF. J is TRBJ2-7 and V is TRBV18, with a tentative D call TRBD1 (6 bases). CDR3 size: 12 residues. The V end was cut by 3 bases, the J end by 5 bases, with 8 bases between. In germline, CDR1 is KGHSH, CDR2 LQKENI.

This rearrangement joins TRBV11-2 to TRBJ1-6; 7 positions match TRBD1. CDR3 length equals 14 residues. The V segment lost 4 bases and the J segment 4 bases; nucleotides outside the gene matches: 1. Looked up from germline, CDR1 is SGHAT and CDR2 is FQNNGV. The CDR3 nucleotides are TGTGCCAGCAGCTCGGGACAGTATAATTCACCCCTCCACTTT. Translating it yields CASSSGQYNSPLHF.

The DNA for the CDR3 is TGCGCCAGCAGCCAAGCTTCAACTGAGGAGGGCTATGGCTACACCTTC. Encoded protein: CASSQASTEEGYGYTF. This chain uses TRBV4-1 with TRBJ1-2; D not resolved. Per germline, CDR1 MGHRA and CDR2 YSYEKL. V dropped 1 base and J dropped 4 bases, with 16 bases sitting between them. This CDR3 spans 16 amino acids.

The chain carries TRBV4-3 and TRBJ1-2, with 9 bases fitting TRBD1. The length of the CDR3 is 18 residues. V trimming: 1 base; J trimming: 5 bases; junction bases outside the gene matches: 14. Germline-derived CDR1 and CDR2 are LGHNA and YSLEER. This CDR3 reads CASSQGGDRARGRYGYTF. CDR3 nucleotide sequence: TGCGCCAGCAGCCAAGGGGGGGACAGGGCAAGGGGGAGGTATGGCTACACCTTC.

The chain has TRBV2 and TRBJ2-3, with 11 bases fitting TRBD1. Trimming at V came to 4 bases and at J to 4 bases, leaving 4 bases not matched to a gene. This CDR3 region has 15 residues. Germline V gene data show CDR1 as SNHLY and CDR2 as FYNNEI. CDR3 nucleotides: TGTGCCAGCAGTGCCCGGGACAGGGGGGCAGATACGCAGTATTTT. It is translated as CASSARDRGADTQYF.

This chain connects TRBV5-6 to TRBJ2-6, with D perhaps TRBD2 (5 bases). The germline gives CDR1 SGHDT, CDR2 YYEEEE. The germline V and J ends were trimmed by 1 base and 1 base, with 6 bases remaining between them. The CDR3 sequence is 15 residues long. The CDR3 sequence: CASSLTGSGANVLTF. The CDR3 bases are TGTGCCAGCAGCTTGACGGGATCTGGGGCCAACGTCCTGACTTTC.

The chain uses TRBV30 and TRBJ1-1; no firm D call. The V gene lost 3 bases and the J gene lost 8 bases, with 10 bases spanning the gap. This CDR3 is built from 11 residues. In germline, CDR1 is GTSNPN, CDR2 SVGIG (reference sequence). The CDR3, as DNA: TGTGCCTGGAGAAGTGGCGGAGAAGCTTTCTTT. Its translation is CAWRSGGEAFF.

This chain connects TRBV19 to TRBJ2-2, with 11 bases fitting TRBD2. Germline lookup yields CDR1 LNHDA and CDR2 SQIVND (reference sequence). This CDR3 comprises 18 residues. Trimming cost V 7 bases and J 4 bases; bases outside gene matches: 14. CDR3 residues: CASTTPLLAGGSTGELFF. The CDR3 bases are TGTGCCAGTACAACCCCACTGCTAGCGGGAGGAAGCACCGGGGAGCTGTTTTTT. The variable domain in full, with the rest retrieved from reference TRBV19 and TRBJ2-2, is DGGITQSPKYLFRKEGQNVTLSCEQNLNHDAMYWYRQDPGQGLRLIYYSQIVNDFQKGDIAEGYSVSREKKESFPLTVTSAQKNPTAFYLCASTTPLLAGGSTGELFFGEGSRLTVL.

The chain joins TRBV2 to TRBJ2-1; 9 positions agree with TRBD2. V dropped 5 bases and J dropped 2; count of bases not matched to a gene: 7. The CDR3 loop spans 16 amino acids. Germline-derived CDR1 and CDR2 are SNHLY and FYNNEI. DNA for the CDR3: TGTGCCAGCAGTCCCTGGCGGGGGGGTACCTACAATGAGCAGTTCTTC. This gives the protein CASSPWRGGTYNEQFF.

The chain carries TRBV6-1 and TRBJ2-4; possible D gene TRBD2, 5 bases. The CDR3 has 14 residues. Germline lookup yields CDR1 MNHNS and CDR2 SASEGT. The germline V and J ends were trimmed by 6 bases and 0 bases, with 9 bases remaining between them. CDR3 nucleotides: TGTGCCAGCAGCCCGGGATTAGCCAAAAACATTCAGTACTTC. Amino acids: CASSPGLAKNIQYF.

This rearrangement joins TRBV10-2 to TRBJ2-1, with a possible D match to TRBD2 (6 bases). CDR3 size: 15 residues. CDR1 is WSHSY and CDR2 is SAAADI in the germline V gene. V was trimmed by 6 bases and J by 4 bases, leaving 16 bases between them. The CDR3: CASRSSGKNYNEQFF. The DNA for the CDR3 is TGCGCCAGCAGGAGTAGCGGAAAGAATTACAATGAGCAGTTCTTC.

The chain joins TRBV4-2 to TRBJ2-7; TRBD1 matches at 7 bases. This CDR3 spans 15 amino acids. V lost 0 bases to trimming and J lost 0 bases; unmatched junction nucleotides: 2. Germline assignment: CDR1 LGHNA and CDR2 YNFKEQ. The CDR3 coding sequence is TGTGCCAGCAGCCAAGAGGGGACAGACTCCTACGAGCAGTACTTC. The encoded protein is CASSQEGTDSYEQYF.

The table lists this clone with a count of one. The chain uses TRBV7-9 and TRBJ1-6; no clear D. V was clipped by 5 bases and J by 8 bases, with 16 bases between them. The CDR3 is 15 residues long. The germline V gene has CDR1 SEHNR and CDR2 FQNEAQ (reference sequence). CDR3 in DNA: TGTGCCAGCAGCCGAAGTAATACTAGGTATTCACCCCTCCACTTT. This sequence encodes CASSRSNTRYSPLHF.

The chain uses TRBV25-1 and TRBJ1-1, with D possibly being TRBD1 (5 bases). CDR1 and CDR2 from the germline V gene are MGHDK and SYGVNS. The V and J ends lost 3 bases and 7 bases respectively, with 12 bases between them. This CDR3 has 13 amino acids. CDR3 nucleotides: TGTGCCAGCAGTGAGAATTGGGGCTTTGAAGCTTTCTTT. Amino acid sequence: CASSENWGFEAFF.

The chain uses TRBV2 and TRBJ1-1; D unresolved. CDR1 and CDR2 (germline): SNHLY, FYNNEI. Trimming left V 1 base short and J 4 bases short, with 7 bases between. The CDR3 runs to 13 residues. DNA for the CDR3: TGTGCCAGCAGTGAAGGCGGTGGCACTGAAGCTTTCTTT. It specifies CASSEGGGTEAFF.

The V call is TRBV7-6, the J call TRBJ2-3; possibly TRBD1 for D (5 bases). Trimming pared 2 bases from V and 2 bases from J, leaving 14 bases between. Germline CDR1 and CDR2: SGHVS and FNYEAQ. The CDR3 sequence is 16 residues long. The CDR3 coding sequence is TGTGCCAGCAGCTTATCCCGGACAACATACACAGATACGCAGTATTTT. Protein sequence: CASSLSRTTYTDTQYF.

The V and J genes are TRBV7-9 and TRBJ1-1; the D gene is possibly TRBD1 (5 bases). The V end lost 6 bases, the J end lost 1 base, and 9 bases lay between the germline ends. The CDR3 runs to 13 residues. The germline gives CDR1 SEHNR, CDR2 FQNEAQ (reference sequence). The CDR3 DNA follows: TGTGCCAGCAGTCCCACAGGGAACACTGAAGCTTTCTTT. Its protein is CASSPTGNTEAFF. Filled out from reference TRBV7-9 and TRBJ1-1, the complete variable domain reads DTGVSQNPRHKITKRGQNVTFRCDPISEHNRLYWYRQTLGQGPEFLTYFQNEAQLEKSRLLSDRFSAERPKGSFSTLEIQRTEQGDSAMYLCASSPTGNTEAFFGQGTRLTVV.